This passage covers 14 T cell receptor beta chains from one sample sequenced in a study of blood T cell repertoires in COVID-19. The method was immunoSEQ multiplex PCR; TCRdb's version includes in-frame clones alone and lacks a portion of them. The sample consists of tens of thousands of clones, 90% of them appearing once. Source material: peripheral blood. The receptor source for this set is a man between 65 and 85 years old with acute or convalescent COVID-19.

The chain uses TRBV6-2 or TRBV6-3 and TRBJ1-5, with no clear D. Per the germline V gene, CDR1 is MNHEY and CDR2 is SVGEGT. Trimming cost V 2 bases and J 5 bases, with 10 bases left between them. This CDR3 region has 14 residues. The CDR3: CASSYGFGDQPQHF. DNA for the CDR3: TGTGCCAGCAGTTACGGATTCGGGGATCAGCCCCAGCATTTT.

J is TRBJ1-2 and V is TRBV6-5, with 7 nucleotides matching TRBD1. Germline CDR1 and CDR2: MNHEY and SVGAGI. V shed 5 bases and J 8 bases; nucleotides not matched to a gene: 11. The CDR3 is 14 amino acids. The CDR3 reads CASSRQGLGVGYTF. The CDR3 nucleotides are TGTGCCAGCAGTAGACAGGGCTTAGGGGTCGGCTACACCTTC.

The chain couples TRBV7-2 to TRBJ2-1, with D possibly being TRBD1 (5 bases). The CDR3 consists of 15 residues. From germline, CDR1 is SGHTA and CDR2 FQGNSA. V lost 5 bases and J lost 5, with 16 bases in between. The CDR3 spells CASSRRYRNDNEQFF. The CDR3 DNA follows: TGTGCCAGCAGCCGCCGGTACAGGAATGACAATGAGCAGTTCTTC.

The CDR3 DNA reads as TGCGCCAGCAGCCCGGACAGGGCGACCTACGAGCAGTACTTC. Its protein is CASSPDRATYEQYF. The rearrangement joins TRBV5-1 to TRBJ2-7; the match to TRBD1 covers 8 bases. After removal of 4 bases from V and 2 bases from J, the junction contained 5 bases not matched to a gene. Germline lookup yields CDR1 SGHRS and CDR2 YFSETQ. There are 14 residues in the CDR3. Full variable domain (rest looked up from reference TRBV5-1 and TRBJ2-7): KAGVTQTPRYLIKTRGQQVTLSCSPISGHRSVSWYQQTPGQGLQFLFEYFSETQRNKGNFPGRFSGRQFSNSRSEMNVSTLELGDSALYLCASSPDRATYEQYFGPGTRLTVT.

The chain carries TRBV7-2 and TRBJ1-1; 7 bases align to TRBD1. The V gene's germline CDR1 is SGHTA and CDR2 FQGNSA. J gave up 0 bases and V 2 bases, and 12 bases lay outside the gene matches. There are 18 residues in the CDR3. Here the CDR3 reads CASSLRSTTGKLNTEAFF. In DNA, the CDR3 is TGTGCCAGCAGCTTAAGGAGTACGACAGGGAAGCTGAACACTGAAGCTTTCTTT. The full variable domain, rest sourced from reference TRBV7-2 and TRBJ1-1, is GAGVSQSPSNKVTEKGKDVELRCDPISGHTALYWYRQSLGQGLEFLIYFQGNSAPDKSGLPSDRFSAERTGGSVSTLTIQRTQQEDSAVYLCASSLRSTTGKLNTEAFFGQGTRLTVV.

The chain has TRBV4-2 and TRBJ2-5; TRBD1 is a possible D gene (5 bases). Between the trimmed V and J ends, which lost 0 bases and 3 bases, there was a span of 8 bases. The CDR3 extends over 14 amino acids. Germline CDR1 is LGHNA and CDR2 is YNFKEQ. CDR3 sequence: CASSQDLGEETQYF. The CDR3, as DNA: TGTGCCAGCAGCCAAGATCTAGGGGAAGAGACCCAGTACTTC.

The chain is built from TRBV14 and TRBJ2-7, with 9 bases lining up with TRBD1. From germline, CDR1 is SGHDN and CDR2 FVKESK. The CDR3 extends over 16 amino acids. Trimming cost V 0 bases and J 2 bases; bases outside gene matches: 5. The CDR3 region has the DNA TGTGCCAGCAGCCAAGAGGGGACAGGGATGACCTACGAGCAGTACTTC. Translated, it gives CASSQEGTGMTYEQYF.

This chain uses TRBV7-6 with TRBJ2-3; 8 bases fit TRBD1. V lost 8 bases and J lost 0; bases outside the gene matches: 7. CDR1 SGHVS and CDR2 FNYEAQ come from the germline V gene. This CDR3 is 15 amino acids long. CDR3 bases: TGTGCCAGCCGCCGGACAGGGACTAGCACAGATACGCAGTATTTT. Protein product: CASRRTGTSTDTQYF.

The chain employs TRBV28 and TRBJ1-1; 9 bases map to TRBD1. V lost 5 bases and J lost 11; bases outside the gene matches: 15. This CDR3 is built from 15 residues. CDR1 and CDR2 (germline): MDHEN, SYDVKM. CDR3 sequence reads: CASSPHETGGINAFF. The CDR3 DNA reads as TGTGCCAGCAGTCCACACGAGACAGGGGGGATTAACGCTTTCTTT.

J is TRBJ1-1 and V is TRBV11-1; 7 nucleotides agree with TRBD1. The J segment lost 11 bases and the V segment lost 5 bases, leaving 11 bases of the junction unmatched. This CDR3 contains 13 residues. Looked up from germline, CDR1 is SGHAT and CDR2 is FQDESV (reference sequence). CDR3 DNA sequence: TGTGCCAGCAGCCTCAACAGGGGAACGATGGCTTTCTTT. Translation gives CASSLNRGTMAFF.

This chain joins TRBV5-1 and TRBJ2-1, with 10 bases lining up with TRBD2. The CDR3 has 16 amino acids. Germline CDR1 is SGHRS and CDR2 is YFSETQ. V was pared by 3 bases and J by 10 bases, with 13 bases of the junction left unmatched. CDR3 sequence: CASSSFSGGPATEQFF. CDR3 nucleotides: TGCGCCAGCAGCTCGTTTAGCGGGGGGCCCGCTACGGAGCAGTTCTTC.

V gene TRBV7-3 combines with J gene TRBJ1-3; TRBD1 might be the D (5 bases). V lost 1 base and J 4 bases, leaving 5 bases between the germline ends. Germline V gene lookup returns CDR1 SGHTA and CDR2 FQGTGA. The CDR3 consists of 13 residues. DNA for the CDR3: TGTGCCAGCAGCTTAAACAGGGGAAACACCATATATTTT. Protein product: CASSLNRGNTIYF.

This chain connects TRBV2 to TRBJ2-7; TRBD1 matches at 9 bases. The germline V gene has CDR1 SNHLY and CDR2 FYNNEI. V gave up 6 bases and J gave up 1 base; unmatched junction bases: 4. CDR3 size: 14 residues. The CDR3 region has the DNA TGTGCCAGCAGGCCGGACAGGGGTTCCTACGAGCAGTACTTC. Translating gives CASRPDRGSYEQYF.

The genes are TRBV7-2 and TRBJ2-2, with D unresolved. The ends were cut back, 5 bases at V and 3 bases at J, with 4 bases in the middle. This CDR3 has 12 amino acids. Per the germline V gene, CDR1 is SGHTA and CDR2 is FQGNSA. The CDR3 DNA follows: TGTGCCAGCAGCCGGGACACCGGGGAGCTGTTTTTT. Translation: CASSRDTGELFF.